Listed below are T cell receptor beta chains from one sample, sequenced in a study of cytomegalovirus exposure and HLA in healthy donors. The table came from immunoSEQ multiplex PCR; TCRdb's copy has only in-frame clones and leaves some out. The table has about 160,000 clones, roughly 80% seen once. The sample was PBMCs. Source of these receptors: a man in his fifties or sixties in good health and CMV-seropositive. Each CDR3 is given with its conserved first and last residue. Each record gives: CDR3 protein, V gene.

cdr3_aa: CASLGTGNTIYF
v_call: TRBV6-6

cdr3_aa: CASSPGVSYEQYF
v_call: TRBV5-6

cdr3_aa: CASSNRPGEKLFF
v_call: TRBV28

cdr3_aa: CASSSGLFSGNTIYF
v_call: TRBV28

cdr3_aa: CASSYQGVGNTEAFF
v_call: TRBV5-1

cdr3_aa: CASSLWGGALNQPQHF
v_call: TRBV7-2

cdr3_aa: CASSFRGTGELFF
v_call: TRBV6-5

cdr3_aa: CASSLGSGSTDTQYF
v_call: TRBV5-6

cdr3_aa: CAWSDRASSYEQYF
v_call: TRBV30

cdr3_aa: CASSLQSTDTQYF
v_call: TRBV6-4

cdr3_aa: CASSIQENTEAFF
v_call: TRBV7-3

cdr3_aa: CATSREKRRTGLAQETQYF
v_call: TRBV15

cdr3_aa: CASSLTGTGANVLTF
v_call: TRBV9

cdr3_aa: CASSVQPGQGPGELFF
v_call: TRBV9

cdr3_aa: CASSESGEQFF
v_call: TRBV6-1

cdr3_aa: CASSRAKGNTIYF
v_call: TRBV2

cdr3_aa: CASSESGGTQYF
v_call: TRBV2

cdr3_aa: CAWGRDYGYTF
v_call: TRBV30

cdr3_aa: CSSSLAEGSEAFF
v_call: TRBV7-9

cdr3_aa: CASSYSAETTYEQYF
v_call: TRBV6-5

cdr3_aa: CASSPGEGVNQPQHF
v_call: TRBV7-2

cdr3_aa: CASSLGSGSGNTIYF
v_call: TRBV5-4

cdr3_aa: CASSLGGTGLTDTQYF
v_call: TRBV5-4

cdr3_aa: CSVDERKNTEAFF
v_call: TRBV29-1

cdr3_aa: CASSGLAGRKSPKDEFGTQYF
v_call: TRBV10-1

cdr3_aa: CASSYEGRSTEAFF
v_call: TRBV5-4

cdr3_aa: CASTLWAQGRSRNQPQHF
v_call: TRBV28

cdr3_aa: CASSESGGAFNEQFF
v_call: TRBV7-3

cdr3_aa: CASSLILDRGYEQYF
v_call: TRBV7-2

cdr3_aa: CASSSPGGYYGYTF
v_call: TRBV28

cdr3_aa: CASSYGSGGRDEQFF
v_call: TRBV6-5

cdr3_aa: CASSLDWLAGAETQYF
v_call: TRBV11-2

cdr3_aa: CASSERTGLAFF
v_call: TRBV6-1

cdr3_aa: CASSRNQAGQYEQYF
v_call: TRBV28

cdr3_aa: CATLAGGPRYEQYF
v_call: TRBV2

cdr3_aa: CASSQVAWAGELFF
v_call: TRBV4-2

cdr3_aa: CASSSVPGLDNEQFF
v_call: TRBV6-5

cdr3_aa: CASSFRGGGTGELFF
v_call: TRBV2

cdr3_aa: CASSSLPTQYF
v_call: TRBV7-9

cdr3_aa: CASSYGLAGTDTQYF
v_call: TRBV19

cdr3_aa: CASLTGGESHEQFF
v_call: TRBV18

cdr3_aa: CASSLLTEQYF
v_call: TRBV7-8

cdr3_aa: CASSDQGATEAFF
v_call: TRBV10-1

cdr3_aa: CASSHYSGDSYNEQFF
v_call: TRBV4-2

cdr3_aa: CASSERDYGYTF
v_call: TRBV2

cdr3_aa: CATSSGSLSGLQETQYF
v_call: TRBV15

cdr3_aa: CASGPGGAGELFF
v_call: TRBV9

cdr3_aa: CASSRATVAGGGKYF
v_call: TRBV5-1

cdr3_aa: CASSSMNTEAFF
v_call: TRBV7-9

cdr3_aa: CASSLAVAGDQQETQYF
v_call: TRBV5-1

cdr3_aa: CASSPSPGLGPYEQYF
v_call: TRBV14

cdr3_aa: CASSLQGSGTDTQYF
v_call: TRBV5-1

cdr3_aa: CASSVGLAGLGKTQYF
v_call: TRBV6-1

cdr3_aa: CASSYSSTGVYGYTF
v_call: TRBV7-2

cdr3_aa: CASSQRHSSNQPQHF
v_call: TRBV4-1

cdr3_aa: CASSQDLGLAGSSSYNEQFF
v_call: TRBV4-1

cdr3_aa: CASSFDRETIYGYTF
v_call: TRBV7-2